This record covers a single TCR beta chain. What it recognizes is unknown. The TCR beta library used iRepertoire HTBI primers with Arm-PCR amplification of CDR3. TCRdb called the multiplex PCR reads again in MiXCR, with one record for every CDR3 protein. This sample carries about 240,000 distinct CDR3 sequences, 20% of them seen once, and the ten largest clones take approximately 15%. Sample time point: newly diagnosed GD, antithyroid drugs for less than 3 months. With RNA extracted from PBMCs as input, the TCR library was made. This entry is derived from a study of regulatory T cells in long-lasting Graves disease. About the study: The study enrolled newly diagnosed Graves' patients on antithyroid drugs under 3 months.

This CDR3 has 17 residues. Germline V gene sequence: CDR1 SGHNT, CDR2 YYREEE (reference sequence). The junction had 13 bases not matched to a gene; V was cut back by 3 bases and J by 4 bases. General observations from the study: Favored gene segments in persistent disease were TRBV28, TRBJ1-2 and TRBJ2-5. Persistent Graves' disease cases displayed lower TCR diversity than newly diagnosed ones. The study examined only peripheral blood, not thyroid tissue.

The sequence was collected from a female donor with Graves disease. Sequenced here: peripheral blood mononuclear cells (PBMCs), sampled at new diagnosis, from a patient treated with antithyroid drugs. The genes are TRBV5-4 and TRBJ2-1, with 7 bases identical to TRBD1. In DNA form, the CDR3 reads TGTGCCAGCAGCTCAACCGACAGGGCCCTCTTTTACAATGAGCAGTTCTTC. Its translation is CASSSTDRALFYNEQFF.